Sequencing of this TCR beta chain was carried out in a study of cytomegalovirus exposure and HLA in healthy donors. Whole-study results and caveats: Researchers reported in a later analysis that a missense DCLRE1C variant was tied to TCR beta V- and J-gene trimming.

This CDR3 region has 15 residues. Per germline, CDR1 SGHDT and CDR2 YYEEEE. Trimming cost V 4 bases and J 0 bases, with 13 bases left between them. The study ran its PCR with 60 Vbeta and 13 Jbeta primers. Assay: immunoSEQ multiplex PCR; the TCRdb copy retains only in-frame clones and omits some. The top ten clones hold more than 10% of a sample with about 130,000 clones, around 77% of them seen once. Comment on this clone: Its target is not known.

This receptor was taken from a middle-aged woman in good health and CMV-seropositive. The chain uses TRBV5-6 and TRBJ1-1; D gene unclear. The sample was PBMCs. The CDR3 DNA sequence: TGTGCCAGCAGCCGACCGGGTCTCTTGAACACTGAAGCTTTCTTT. This translates into CASSRPGLLNTEAFF.